Included here is one TCR beta chain sequence, with context. This specimen belongs to a study of blood T cell repertoires in COVID-19. As originally analysed: Reference gene primer amplification gave estimated nucleated cell counts. Produced via immunoSEQ multiplex PCR; TCRdb's table is partial and in-frame only. That table is the source of V, J and clone size, and D and trimming were worked out from the DNA. Among 65,000 to 95,000 clones, 85% were seen once, and the ten largest hold about 20%. The sequenced sample was peripheral blood. This clonotype was sampled from a man older than 75 with active or convalescent COVID-19.

As DNA, the CDR3 is TGTGCCAGCAGCGTAGGGGTAGGGGGCGATCGGGTTTCACCCCTCCACTTT. This gives the protein CASSVGVGGDRVSPLHF. V and J are TRBV9 and TRBJ1-6, with 7 bases lining up with TRBD1. The CDR3 loop spans 17 amino acids. Germline CDR1 and CDR2: SGDLS and YYNGEE. The V segment lost 0 bases and the J segment 9 bases; nucleotides outside the gene matches: 12.